The present T cell receptor (beta chain) was sequenced within a study of early T cells in non-severe SARS-CoV-2 infection. Study outcomes and limitations: Reliance on VDJdb matching favored anti-spike CD8 responses; private and CD4 specificities were missed.

Unique molecular identifier tags were affixed to discrete cDNA molecules. Using its own MiXCR run on the 5' RACE reads, TCRdb lists one record per CDR3 protein. The sample has about 50,000 distinct CDR3 sequences, around a tenth seen once. This clonotype was recorded a few times. Its antigen is unknown. The specimen comprised whole blood, sampled at baseline. This clonotype was sampled from an adult who was a healthcare worker with PCR-confirmed SARS-CoV-2 infection or an uninfected control (not recorded which).

The CDR3 nucleotides are TGTGCCAGCCACCGGGGGGCCAACACCGGGGAGCTGTTTTTT. Translation: CASHRGANTGELFF. This sequence joins TRBV9 and TRBJ2-2; a possible D gene is TRBD2 (7 bases). Looked up from germline, CDR1 is SGDLS and CDR2 is YYNGEE. V dropped 7 bases and J dropped 2 bases, with 12 bases sitting between them. The CDR3 extends over 14 amino acids.